The 13 T cell receptor beta chains below all came from one sample that was sequenced in a study of blood T cell repertoires in COVID-19. The data were produced by immunoSEQ multiplex PCR, yet TCRdb's version contains in-frame clones alone and is incomplete. The data hold approximately 64,000 clones, with more than 65% observed a single time. Sequenced: peripheral blood. Receptor source: a woman aged 70-85 years with acute or convalescent COVID-19.

This sequence joins TRBV7-2 and TRBJ2-1; 8 positions match TRBD2. CDR3 length equals 18 residues. CDR1 SGHTA and CDR2 FQGNSA come from the germline V gene. The junction had 18 bases not matched to a gene; V was cut back by 2 bases and J by 9 bases. The CDR3 DNA reads as TGTGCCAGCAGCTTAAGTATCGTTGGGACTAGGCTATTGAGTGAGCAGTTCTTC. It is translated as CASSLSIVGTRLLSEQFF.

The J gene is TRBJ1-2, the V gene TRBV27, with a possible D match to TRBD1 (5 bases). Germline CDR1 MNHEY, CDR2 SMNVEV (reference sequence). V shed 5 bases and J shed 5 bases, with 9 bases lying between them. This CDR3 spans 12 amino acids. The DNA for the CDR3 is TGTGCCAGCAGTCGGGGGGATTATGGCTACACCTTC. Its translation: CASSRGDYGYTF.

The chain links TRBV9 to TRBJ2-7, with no clear D. V lost 0 bases and J lost 3, with 16 bases in between. There are 16 residues in the CDR3. The germline V gene encodes CDR1 SGDLS and CDR2 YYNGEE. CDR3 sequence (DNA): TGTGCCAGCAGCGTAGGAGGTCACCAGCTGATCTACGAGCAGTACTTC. This codes for CASSVGGHQLIYEQYF.

In nucleotides, the CDR3 is TGTGCCAGCAGGGGACAGGGCGGGCTAACCTACGAGCAGTACTTC. This gives the protein CASRGQGGLTYEQYF. The genes are TRBV2 and TRBJ2-7, with 9 bases lining up with TRBD1. Germline assignment: CDR1 SNHLY and CDR2 FYNNEI. V lost 6 bases and J lost 2; bases outside the gene matches: 8. The CDR3 has 15 residues.

Concerning this clone itself: The same CDR3 arises from other DNA sequences in this sample as well. The V call is TRBV5-1, the J call TRBJ1-3, with no clear D. The V gene's germline CDR1 is SGHRS and CDR2 YFSETQ. This CDR3 is 13 amino acids long. The germline V and J ends were trimmed by 4 bases and 4 bases, with 9 bases remaining between them. In DNA form, the CDR3 reads TGCGCCAGCAGCCGGGAGACAGGAAACACCATATATTTT. It codes for CASSRETGNTIYF. The full variable domain, with the rest looked up from reference TRBV5-1 and TRBJ1-3, is KAGVTQTPRYLIKTRGQQVTLSCSPISGHRSVSWYQQTPGQGLQFLFEYFSETQRNKGNFPGRFSGRQFSNSRSEMNVSTLELGDSALYLCASSRETGNTIYFGEGSWLTVV.

This rearrangement joins TRBV5-4 to TRBJ2-7; tentatively, D is TRBD2 (5 bases). The CDR3 contains 14 residues. V dropped 1 base and J dropped 5 bases, with 13 bases sitting between them. In germline, CDR1 is SGHNT, CDR2 YYREEE (reference sequence). This chain's CDR3 is CASSLTGGGDEQYF. In DNA, the CDR3 is TGTGCCAGCAGCTTGACTGGAGGCGGCGACGAGCAGTACTTC.

The genes are TRBV7-2 and TRBJ1-1; 8 positions match TRBD1. CDR3 length equals 16 residues. V lost 1 base, J lost 7 bases, and 11 bases stayed unmatched. Germline V lookup: CDR1 SGHTA, CDR2 FQGNSA. CDR3 loop: CASSLGGRQGAGEAFF. The CDR3 region has the DNA TGTGCCAGCAGCTTAGGGGGACGGCAGGGGGCTGGTGAAGCTTTCTTT.

This clone has more than one count but fewer than ten. The chain joins TRBV29-1 to TRBJ2-5; 7 nucleotides match TRBD2. The CDR3 is made up of 12 amino acids. Germline trimming cut 5 bases from V and 5 bases from J; bases unmatched to any gene: 5. CDR1 is SQVTM and CDR2 is ANQGSEA in the germline V gene. The CDR3 protein is CSVSSGAETQYF. DNA for the CDR3: TGCAGCGTTTCGAGCGGGGCGGAGACCCAGTACTTC.

This chain uses TRBV19 with TRBJ1-6; 8 bases match TRBD1. This CDR3 spans 17 amino acids. Germline V CDR1 and CDR2: LNHDA, SQIVND (reference sequence). The ends lost 4 bases at V and 6 bases at J; junction bases unmatched: 11. CDR3 region: CASSKGGPGQANSPLHF. The CDR3 DNA is TGTGCCAGTAGTAAAGGGGGTCCGGGACAGGCTAATTCACCCCTCCACTTT.

The J gene is TRBJ2-7, the V gene TRBV18; TRBD2 matches 8 bases. In germline, CDR1 is KGHSH, CDR2 LQKENI. The CDR3 is 13 amino acids. V was clipped by 4 bases and J by 5 bases; unmatched bases: 4. The chain's CDR3 is CASSLGLENEQYF. The CDR3 DNA sequence: TGTGCCAGCTCACTGGGACTAGAGAACGAGCAGTACTTC.

The J gene is TRBJ2-2, the V gene TRBV29-1, with 10 bases that match TRBD1. The V and J ends lost 6 bases and 5 bases, in that order; junction bases with no gene match: 6. Germline-derived CDR1 and CDR2 are SQVTM and ANQGSEA. There are 14 residues in the CDR3. CDR3 amino acids: CSVVSGQGTGELFF. CDR3 DNA: TGCAGCGTCGTTTCGGGACAGGGGACCGGGGAGCTGTTTTTT.

The genes are TRBV27 and TRBJ1-2, with 9 nucleotides matching TRBD1. V was clipped by 2 bases and J by 2 bases; unmatched bases: 6. This CDR3 comprises 16 residues. Germline CDR1 is MNHEY and CDR2 is SMNVEV (reference sequence). As DNA, the CDR3 is TGTGCCAGCAGTTTACTATACGGACAGGGGAACTATGGCTACACCTTC. Translated, it gives CASSLLYGQGNYGYTF.

This clone was counted once. CDR3 nucleotides: TGTGCCAGCAGCCAGACTAGCGGGGTTCGGGAGACCCAGTACTTC. It encodes CASSQTSGVRETQYF. The rearrangement joins TRBV3-1 (or the pseudogene TRBV3-2) to TRBJ2-5, with 11 nucleotides matching TRBD2. The J segment lost 5 bases and the V segment lost 3 bases, leaving 5 bases of the junction unmatched. Germline V gene lookup returns CDR1 LGHDT and CDR2 YNNKEL (reference sequence). The CDR3 consists of 15 residues.